Below, 23 T cell receptor beta chains from the same sample are listed, as sequenced in a study of control samples from healthy donors and cancer patients. The data were produced by immunoSEQ multiplex PCR, yet TCRdb's version contains in-frame clones alone and is incomplete. The repertoire includes some 140,000 clones, approximately 94% of them detected once, and approximately 6.1% sits in the top ten. The sample taken for sequencing was blood. The source of these receptors is a man in his forties or fifties in good health.

The chain couples TRBV18 to TRBJ1-6; D is unclear. Trimming took 1 base from V and 8 from J, leaving 9 bases between them. This CDR3 comprises 14 residues. Germline V gene lookup returns CDR1 KGHSH and CDR2 LQKENI. CDR3 DNA: TGTGCCAGCTCACCACAAGGGAATGATTCACCCCTCCACTTT. It yields the protein CASSPQGNDSPLHF.

V and J are TRBV27 and TRBJ2-7; possibly TRBD1 or TRBD2 for D (5 bases each). CDR3 length: 12 residues. In germline, CDR1 is MNHEY, CDR2 SMNVEV (reference sequence). V dropped 5 bases and J dropped 6 bases, with 11 bases sitting between them. The CDR3 spells CASSPPGAEQYF. Written as DNA, the CDR3 is TGTGCCAGCAGTCCCCCCGGGGCCGAGCAGTACTTC.

Here the CDR3 DNA reads TGTGCCAGCCTCGTCAGGGAGTACACCGGGGAGCTGTTTTTT. Amino acid sequence: CASLVREYTGELFF. The V and J genes are TRBV27 and TRBJ2-2, with D possibly called TRBD1 or TRBD2 (5 bases each). CDR3 length equals 14 residues. With 8 bases removed from V and 3 bases from J, the gap between germline ends came to 13 bases. The germline CDR1 and CDR2 sequences are MNHEY and SMNVEV (reference sequence).

This clone was seen only once. V is TRBV6-2 or TRBV6-3 and J is TRBJ1-2; TRBD1 might be the D (6 bases). The CDR3 spans 15 residues. Per germline, CDR1 MNHEY and CDR2 SVGEGT. V gave up 6 bases and J gave up 4 bases, with 18 bases separating them. The CDR3 sequence is CASSPQGLRLYGYTF. CDR3 DNA: TGTGCCAGCAGCCCACAGGGACTTCGTCTCTATGGCTACACCTTC.

V is TRBV2 and J is TRBJ2-7; 8 bases agree with TRBD1. Germline CDR1 reads SNHLY; CDR2 reads FYNNEI. Trimming cost V 1 base and J 5 bases; bases outside gene matches: 4. This CDR3 has 14 amino acids. CDR3 bases: TGTGCCAGCAGTGAAGGGACAGGGCCGGACGAGCAGTACTTC. This sequence encodes CASSEGTGPDEQYF.

Points on this clone: One end of the junction is discordant with germline, which a read error may explain. V is TRBV6-2 or TRBV6-3 and J is TRBJ1-6; D possibly corresponds to TRBD1 (5 bases). The CDR3 extends over 16 amino acids. Looked up from germline, CDR1 is MNHEY and CDR2 is SVGEGT. The CDR3 sequence is CASSQPFGTYNSPLHF. CDR3 coding DNA: TGTGCCAGCAGTCAGCCGTTTGGGACCTACAATTCACCCCTCCACTTT.

The chain employs TRBV27 and TRBJ1-2, with 9 bases aligning to TRBD1. From germline, CDR1 is MNHEY and CDR2 SMNVEV (reference sequence). The CDR3 extends over 14 amino acids. After removal of 4 bases from V and 7 bases from J, the junction contained 7 bases not matched to a gene. CDR3 in amino acids: CASSSQGASVGYTF. CDR3 nucleotides: TGTGCCAGCAGTTCACAGGGGGCGTCTGTTGGCTACACCTTC.

The chain uses TRBV15 and TRBJ2-3; 10 positions match TRBD1. The germline gives CDR1 LNHNV, CDR2 YYDKDF (reference sequence). The CDR3 consists of 15 residues. V lost 5 bases and J lost 3; bases outside the gene matches: 5. CDR3 DNA: TGTGCCACCAGCTACCGGACAGGGGGGACAGATACGCAGTATTTT. This gives the protein CATSYRTGGTDTQYF.

This clone was recorded a few times. The genes are TRBV4-3 and TRBJ2-3, with D perhaps being TRBD1 or TRBD2 (5 bases each). The CDR3 runs to 16 residues. The V and J ends lost 0 bases and 6 bases respectively, with 16 bases between them. The germline V gene has CDR1 LGHNA and CDR2 YSLEER. CDR3 region: CASSQDRDGTRDTQYF. CDR3 in DNA: TGCGCCAGCAGCCAAGATCGGGACGGGACGCGGGATACGCAGTATTTT.

The V and J genes are TRBV28 and TRBJ2-7; D possibly corresponds to TRBD2 (5 bases). The CDR3 runs to 16 residues. Germline V gene sequence: CDR1 MDHEN, CDR2 SYDVKM. V lost 6 bases, J lost 4 bases, and 22 bases lay in between. Written as DNA, the CDR3 is TGTGCCAGCAGCCATCGGGCCCTCGGGGAGCGGTACGAGCAGTACTTC. It codes for CASSHRALGERYEQYF. The whole variable domain, filled in from reference TRBV28 and TRBJ2-7, reads DVKVTQSSRYLVKRTGEKVFLECVQDMDHENMFWYRQDPGLGLRLIYFSYDVKMKEKGDIPEGYSVSREKKERFSLILESASTNQTSMYLCASSHRALGERYEQYFGPGTRLTVT.

This clone has a single count. CDR3 sequence (DNA): TGTGCCAGCAACCGGGTTGGGGATGAGCAGTTCTTC. Amino acids: CASNRVGDEQFF. V and J are TRBV12-3 or TRBV12-4 and TRBJ2-1; no firm D call. CDR3 length equals 12 residues. Between the trimmed V and J ends, which lost 7 bases and 8 bases, there was a span of 12 bases.

The chain combines TRBV4-1 with TRBJ2-1; D is uncertain. CDR3 length: 14 residues. V shed 7 bases and J shed 5 bases, with 15 bases lying between them. Germline-derived CDR1 and CDR2 are MGHRA and YSYEKL. The CDR3 spells CASTEGRRDNEQFF. The CDR3 bases are TGCGCCAGCACCGAAGGAAGAAGGGACAATGAGCAGTTCTTC.

The chain combines TRBV7-2 with TRBJ1-2, with D maybe TRBD1 (6 bases). This CDR3 comprises 15 residues. Germline loops: CDR1 SGHTA, CDR2 FQGNSA. Trimming shortened V by 0 bases and J by 5 bases, and 13 bases separated the two germline ends. CDR3 sequence: CASSLAAGGAYGYTF. CDR3 in DNA: TGTGCCAGCAGCTTAGCGGCGGGGGGCGCTTATGGCTACACCTTC.

In its sample, this clone was seen a few times. This sequence joins TRBV27 and TRBJ2-7; maybe TRBD1 (5 bases). Germline V CDR1 and CDR2: MNHEY, SMNVEV (reference sequence). The CDR3 is 15 amino acids. Trimming took 2 bases from V and 2 from J, leaving 13 bases between them. The CDR3 region has the DNA TGTGCCAGCAGTTTAAGGGCGACAGACCCCTACGAGCAGTACTTC. This translates into CASSLRATDPYEQYF.

The genes are TRBV20-1 and TRBJ2-3; 7 nucleotides line up with TRBD1. Germline loops: CDR1 DFQATT, CDR2 SNEGSKA (reference sequence). The CDR3 is 11 residues long. Trimming removed 4 bases from V and 8 bases from J; junction bases left unmatched: 3. The CDR3 coding sequence is TGCAGTGCTAAGGGGGCGTCTACGCAGTATTTT. Its protein is CSAKGASTQYF.

The chain couples TRBV9 to TRBJ1-1; D is possibly TRBD1 (6 bases). The V end was cut by 1 base, the J end by 1 base, with 17 bases between. The CDR3 has 17 residues. Germline V gene sequence: CDR1 SGDLS, CDR2 YYNGEE. The CDR3 loop reads CASSVNAHRTENTEAFF. Written as DNA, the CDR3 is TGTGCCAGCAGCGTAAACGCCCATAGGACAGAGAACACTGAAGCTTTCTTT. The variable domain in full, completed from reference TRBV9 and TRBJ1-1, reads DSGVTQTPKHLITATGQRVTLRCSPRSGDLSVYWYQQSLDQGLQFLIQYYNGEERAKGNILERFSAQQFPDLHSELNLSSLELGDSALYFCASSVNAHRTENTEAFFGQGTRLTVV.

J is TRBJ1-1 and V is TRBV9; perhaps TRBD1 as D (6 bases). Germline CDR1 SGDLS, CDR2 YYNGEE. This CDR3 has 13 residues. Trimming removed 4 bases from V and 8 bases from J, with 15 bases in between. The CDR3 DNA sequence: TGTGCCAGCAGCCTAGGCGGGGGGCGAGAAGCTTTCTTT. It yields the protein CASSLGGGREAFF. The variable domain in full, completed from reference TRBV9 and TRBJ1-1, reads DSGVTQTPKHLITATGQRVTLRCSPRSGDLSVYWYQQSLDQGLQFLIQYYNGEERAKGNILERFSAQQFPDLHSELNLSSLELGDSALYFCASSLGGGREAFFGQGTRLTVV.

This chain uses TRBV5-4 with TRBJ2-4, with a tentative D call TRBD1 (6 bases). The CDR3 runs 14 residues. Germline CDR1 reads SGHNT; CDR2 reads YYREEE (reference sequence). V shed 0 bases and J shed 4 bases, with 8 bases lying between them. Written as DNA, the CDR3 is TGTGCCAGCAGCTTGGACAGGGCGAAAAACATTCAGTACTTC. It encodes CASSLDRAKNIQYF. Together with reference TRBV5-4 and TRBJ2-4, the CDR3 gives the full variable domain: ETGVTQSPTHLIKTRGQQVTLRCSSQSGHNTVSWYQQALGQGPQFIFQYYREEENGRGNFPPRFSGLQFPNYSSELNVNALELDDSALYLCASSLDRAKNIQYFGAGTRLSVL.

The chain joins TRBV12-3 or TRBV12-4 to TRBJ2-3; no clear D gene. The CDR3 contains 11 residues. The V end lost 6 bases, the J end lost 2 bases, and 3 bases lay between the germline ends. Written as DNA, the CDR3 is TGTGCCAGCAGGAACACAGATACGCAGTATTTT. It translates to CASRNTDTQYF.

The chain recombines TRBV30 with TRBJ2-3; D uncertain. V lost 3 bases and J 0 bases, leaving 19 bases between the germline ends. The CDR3 is 17 amino acids. Germline values: CDR1 GTSNPN, CDR2 SVGIG (reference sequence). In DNA, the CDR3 is TGTGCCTGGAGCGATTCGACACCATTCTCAAGCACAGATACGCAGTATTTT. Its translation: CAWSDSTPFSSTDTQYF.

The V and J genes are TRBV18 and TRBJ2-2, with 7 bases that match TRBD1. The germline gives CDR1 KGHSH, CDR2 LQKENI. The CDR3 is made up of 16 amino acids. V dropped 3 bases and J dropped 3; count of bases not matched to a gene: 7. CDR3 DNA: TGTGCCAGCTCACCGACTACAGGACAGGACACCGGGGAGCTGTTTTTT. Amino acid sequence: CASSPTTGQDTGELFF.

The chain has TRBV6-5 and TRBJ1-1; D is unresolved. CDR1 MNHEY and CDR2 SVGAGI come from the germline V gene. The CDR3 covers 12 residues. V was shortened by 7 bases and J by 1 base, with 7 bases between the two germline ends. The CDR3 DNA sequence: TGTGCCAGCATTCTAGGGAACACTGAAGCTTTCTTT. This translates into CASILGNTEAFF.

The chain is built from TRBV5-6 and TRBJ2-1; the match to TRBD2 covers 7 bases. This CDR3 comprises 16 residues. The germline V gene encodes CDR1 SGHDT and CDR2 YYEEEE. J was trimmed by 7 bases and V by 3 bases; bases with no gene match: 13. CDR3 sequence: CASSSDGGTWGNEQFF. For the CDR3, the DNA is TGTGCCAGCAGCTCCGACGGGGGGACGTGGGGAAATGAGCAGTTCTTC.